The 16 T cell receptor beta chains below come from one sample, sequenced in a study of shared clonotypes between healthy human individuals. Measured with immunoSEQ multiplex PCR; TCRdb has only the in-frame clones, and not every one. The sample contains 450,000 to 500,000 clones, 65% to 85% of which appear only once. What was sequenced was PBMCs. The receptor set was obtained from a woman aged 40-49 years in good health. Some clones in this sample may be carry-over from other donors' samples.

The genes are TRBV30 and TRBJ2-7; D might be TRBD1 (6 bases). V lost 0 bases and J 5 bases, leaving 8 bases between the germline ends. Germline V CDR1 and CDR2: GTSNPN, SVGIG (reference sequence). The CDR3 is 12 amino acids. The DNA of the CDR3 is TGTGCCTGGAGTGTACACAGGGACGAGCAGTACTTC. It yields the protein CAWSVHRDEQYF.

The chain joins TRBV6-6 to TRBJ1-3, with a weak D call TRBD1 (5 bases). The CDR3 has 16 residues. The germline gives CDR1 MNHNY, CDR2 SVGAGI (reference sequence). V was pared by 7 bases and J by 0 bases, with 16 bases between. CDR3 loop: CASTPGGNPSGNTIYF. DNA of the CDR3: TGTGCCAGCACCCCGGGGGGGAACCCCTCTGGAAACACCATATATTTT.

The chain combines TRBV28 with TRBJ2-5; tentatively, D is TRBD1 (6 bases). In germline, CDR1 is MDHEN, CDR2 SYDVKM. The CDR3 covers 12 residues. Trimming took 6 bases from V and 5 from J, leaving 10 bases between them. The chain's CDR3 is CASSRDIETQYF. CDR3 DNA sequence: TGTGCCAGCAGCCGGGACATTGAGACCCAGTACTTC.

This chain joins TRBV6-6 and TRBJ1-1, with D unclear. The CDR3 is 13 amino acids. The germline gives CDR1 MNHNY, CDR2 SVGAGI (reference sequence). V was clipped by 7 bases and J by 1 base, with 10 bases between them. The CDR3 here is CASTADPNTEAFF. The CDR3 DNA reads TGTGCCAGCACCGCGGACCCGAACACTGAAGCTTTCTTT.

This clone was observed a handful of times. V gene TRBV5-4 combines with J gene TRBJ2-2; 9 bases line up with TRBD1. The trim removed 4 bases at V and 4 bases at J, leaving 5 bases unmatched. The CDR3 sequence is 15 residues long. Germline V gene data show CDR1 as SGHNT and CDR2 as YYREEE (reference sequence). CDR3 amino acids: CASSPTGGVTGELFF. The DNA for the CDR3 is TGTGCCAGCAGCCCGACAGGGGGGGTCACCGGGGAGCTGTTTTTT.

The table lists this clone with a count of one. CDR3 loop: CASSAGYAGNQPQHF. For the CDR3, the DNA is TGTGCCAGCAGCGCCGGTTACGCGGGCAATCAGCCCCAGCATTTT. The rearrangement joins TRBV6-1 to TRBJ1-5; no clear D. From germline, CDR1 is MNHNS and CDR2 SASEGT. The CDR3 totals 15 residues. Trimming left V 6 bases short and J 2 bases short, with 14 bases between.

V gene TRBV15 combines with J gene TRBJ2-1, with 10 bases lining up with TRBD1. The CDR3 has 17 amino acids. V was pared by 1 base and J by 6 bases, with 9 bases of the junction left unmatched. The germline V gene encodes CDR1 LNHNV and CDR2 YYDKDF (reference sequence). The CDR3 sequence is CATSRAYGQGGANEQFF. The CDR3 coding sequence is TGTGCCACCAGCAGAGCCTACGGACAGGGGGGTGCCAATGAGCAGTTCTTC.

The gene calls are TRBV5-4 and TRBJ2-1; 7 positions agree with TRBD2. CDR1 is SGHNT, CDR2 YYREEE, per germline (reference sequence). This CDR3 contains 14 residues. Unmatched junction bases numbered 6, after V lost 2 bases and J lost 7 bases. The CDR3 DNA sequence: TGTGCCAGCAGCTTAAGGGGCGGGAGAAATGAGCAGTTCTTC. As protein: CASSLRGGRNEQFF.

The chain joins TRBV4-1 to TRBJ1-1, with D uncertain. The CDR3 extends over 15 amino acids. The V end lost 4 bases, the J end lost 0 bases, and 12 bases lay between the germline ends. CDR1 is MGHRA and CDR2 is YSYEKL in the germline V gene. CDR3 sequence (DNA): TGCGCCAGCAGCCTAATGGGCGGGTTGAACACTGAAGCTTTCTTT. It codes for CASSLMGGLNTEAFF.

CDR3 bases: TGTGCCAGCTCAGGGGGGCACAATCAGCCCCAGCATTTT. It specifies CASSGGHNQPQHF. The J gene is TRBJ1-5, the V gene TRBV7-8, with 7 bases matching TRBD1. V dropped 8 bases and J dropped 3; count of bases not matched to a gene: 4. CDR1 is SGHVS and CDR2 is FQNEAQ in the germline V gene. The CDR3 runs 13 residues.

In this sample, this clone turned up once. This rearrangement joins TRBV2 to TRBJ1-1, with D uncertain. V was pared by 3 bases and J by 6 bases, with 11 bases between. The CDR3 has 13 residues. The germline CDR1 and CDR2 sequences are SNHLY and FYNNEI. CDR3 in amino acids: CASSEVRGAEAFF. The DNA of the CDR3 is TGTGCCAGCAGTGAGGTCCGAGGCGCTGAAGCTTTCTTT.

This sequence joins TRBV2 and TRBJ2-7, with a possible D match to TRBD2 (6 bases). Trimming cost V 1 base and J 0 bases, with 10 bases left between them. There are 15 residues in the CDR3. Germline assignment: CDR1 SNHLY and CDR2 FYNNEI. Here the CDR3 DNA reads TGTGCCAGCAGTGAAGTGGGGGGACGCTCCTACGAGCAGTACTTC. It specifies CASSEVGGRSYEQYF. Filled out from reference TRBV2 and TRBJ2-7, the complete variable domain reads EPEVTQTPSHQVTQMGQEVILRCVPISNHLYFYWYRQILGQKVEFLVSFYNNEISEKSEIFDDQFSVERPDGSNFTLKIRSTKLEDSAMYFCASSEVGGRSYEQYFGPGTRLTVT.

The chain uses TRBV7-3 and TRBJ2-5, with 16 bases that match TRBD2. The trim removed 4 bases at V and 1 base at J, leaving 3 bases unmatched. The germline V gene encodes CDR1 SGHTA and CDR2 FQGTGA. The CDR3 has 17 amino acids. CDR3: CASSSGLAGGVQETQYF. CDR3 in DNA: TGTGCCAGCAGCTCGGGACTAGCGGGAGGGGTCCAAGAGACCCAGTACTTC.

As regards this clone: A read error is possible here, since a much larger clone lies one base away. Distinct nucleotide sequences in the sample also encode this CDR3. The chain uses TRBV7-2 and TRBJ2-2; D not certain. V lost 3 bases and J 1 base, leaving 0 bases between the germline ends. The CDR3 contains 12 residues. In germline, CDR1 is SGHTA, CDR2 FQGNSA. This CDR3 is CASSLNTGELFF. Written as DNA, the CDR3 is TGTGCCAGCAGCTTGAACACCGGGGAGCTGTTTTTT.

This clone turned up a few times. This rearrangement joins TRBV2 to TRBJ2-7; 8 bases are a match to TRBD2. CDR1 SNHLY and CDR2 FYNNEI come from the germline V gene. V gave up 7 bases and J gave up 0 bases; unmatched junction bases: 5. The CDR3 totals 14 residues. DNA for the CDR3: TGTGCCAGCACCAGAAGCGGGAGCTCCTACGAGCAGTACTTC. Its protein product is CASTRSGSSYEQYF.

The chain has TRBV7-9 and TRBJ2-5; TRBD1 matches at 8 bases. Germline V gene lookup returns CDR1 SEHNR and CDR2 FQNEAQ (reference sequence). This CDR3 contains 13 residues. V shed 4 bases, J shed 4 bases, and the junction held 2 bases outside the gene matches. The CDR3 bases are TGTGCCAGCAGCTGGACAGGGAGAGAGACCCAGTACTTC. Its protein product is CASSWTGRETQYF.